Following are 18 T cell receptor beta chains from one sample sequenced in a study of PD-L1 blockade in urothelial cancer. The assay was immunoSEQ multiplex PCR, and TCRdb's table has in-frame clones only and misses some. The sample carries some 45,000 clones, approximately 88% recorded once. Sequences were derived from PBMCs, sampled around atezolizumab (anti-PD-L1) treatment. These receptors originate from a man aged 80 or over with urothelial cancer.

The CDR3 bases are TGTGCCAGCAGCCAAGATCGCGGTCTCTCTGGAAACACCATATATTTT. Amino acid sequence: CASSQDRGLSGNTIYF. The chain links TRBV14 to TRBJ1-3; no firm D call. V was clipped by 0 bases and J by 0 bases, with 9 bases between them. The CDR3 loop spans 16 amino acids. CDR1 is SGHDN and CDR2 is FVKESK in the germline V gene.

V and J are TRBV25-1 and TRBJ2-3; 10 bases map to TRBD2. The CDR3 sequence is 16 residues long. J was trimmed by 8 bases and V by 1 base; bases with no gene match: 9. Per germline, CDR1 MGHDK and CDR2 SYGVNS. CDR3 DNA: TGTGCCAGCAGTGAATTGGGTCTAGCGGGAGTGGTTACGCAGTATTTT. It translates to CASSELGLAGVVTQYF.

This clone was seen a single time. Here the CDR3 DNA reads TGTGCCAGCTCACCACCACAGGGGGCAAATGAAAAACTGTTTTTT. This codes for CASSPPQGANEKLFF. V gene TRBV18 combines with J gene TRBJ1-4, with 9 bases that match TRBD1. Looked up from germline, CDR1 is KGHSH and CDR2 is LQKENI. This CDR3 contains 15 residues. The ends lost 0 bases at V and 5 bases at J; junction bases unmatched: 1. The full variable domain, rest sourced from reference TRBV18 and TRBJ1-4, is NAGVMQNPRHLVRRRGQEARLRCSPMKGHSHVYWYRQLPEEGLKFMVYLQKENIIDESGMPKERFSAEFPKEGPSILRIQQVVRGDSAAYFCASSPPQGANEKLFFGSGTQLSVL.

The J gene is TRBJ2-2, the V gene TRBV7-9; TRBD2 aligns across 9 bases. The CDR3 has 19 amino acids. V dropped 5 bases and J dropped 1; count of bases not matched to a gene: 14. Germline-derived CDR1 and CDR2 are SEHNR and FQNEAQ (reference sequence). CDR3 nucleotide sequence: TGTGCCAGCAGCCGGATACCACTAGCGGGCGATTTGAACACCGGGGAGCTGTTTTTT. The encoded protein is CASSRIPLAGDLNTGELFF.

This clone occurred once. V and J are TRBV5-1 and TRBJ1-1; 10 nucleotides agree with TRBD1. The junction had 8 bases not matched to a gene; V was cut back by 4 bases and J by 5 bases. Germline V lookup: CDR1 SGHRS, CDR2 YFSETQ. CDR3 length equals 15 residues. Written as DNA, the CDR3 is TGCGCCAGCAGCGCCGGGACAGGGGAACGGACTGAAGCTTTCTTT. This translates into CASSAGTGERTEAFF. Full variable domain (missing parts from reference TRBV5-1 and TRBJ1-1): KAGVTQTPRYLIKTRGQQVTLSCSPISGHRSVSWYQQTPGQGLQFLFEYFSETQRNKGNFPGRFSGRQFSNSRSEMNVSTLELGDSALYLCASSAGTGERTEAFFGQGTRLTVV.

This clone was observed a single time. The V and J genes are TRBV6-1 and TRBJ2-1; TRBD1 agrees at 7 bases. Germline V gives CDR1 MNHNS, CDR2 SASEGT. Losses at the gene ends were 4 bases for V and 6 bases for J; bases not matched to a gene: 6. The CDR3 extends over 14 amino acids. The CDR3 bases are TGTGCCAGCAGTGGAATCCCAGGGGGCAATGAGCAGTTCTTC. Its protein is CASSGIPGGNEQFF.

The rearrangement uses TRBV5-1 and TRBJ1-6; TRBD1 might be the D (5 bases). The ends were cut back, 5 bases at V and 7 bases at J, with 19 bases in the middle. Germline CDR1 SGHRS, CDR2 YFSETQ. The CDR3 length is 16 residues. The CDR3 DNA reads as TGCGCCAGCAGGGTCGGGGGGACGGCTAGCAATTCACCCCTCCACTTT. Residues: CASRVGGTASNSPLHF.

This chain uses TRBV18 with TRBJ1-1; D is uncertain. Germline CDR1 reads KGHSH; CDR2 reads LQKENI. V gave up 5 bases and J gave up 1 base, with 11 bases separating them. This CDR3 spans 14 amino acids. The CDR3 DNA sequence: TGTGCCAGCTCATCAAACCGGGAGAACACTGAAGCTTTCTTT. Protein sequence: CASSSNRENTEAFF.

DNA for the CDR3: TGTGCCAGTAGTACTAGCGGGGCTAGCACAGATACGCAGTATTTT. Translation gives CASSTSGASTDTQYF. V gene TRBV19 combines with J gene TRBJ2-3; 9 bases map to TRBD2. The CDR3 is 15 residues long. V was clipped by 4 bases and J by 0 bases; unmatched bases: 2. Germline V gene data show CDR1 as LNHDA and CDR2 as SQIVND (reference sequence).

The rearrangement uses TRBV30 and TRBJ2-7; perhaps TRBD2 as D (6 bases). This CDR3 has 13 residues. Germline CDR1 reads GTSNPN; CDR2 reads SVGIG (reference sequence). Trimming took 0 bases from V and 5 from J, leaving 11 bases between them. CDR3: CAWSVHGGNEQYF. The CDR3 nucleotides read TGTGCCTGGAGTGTACATGGGGGGAACGAGCAGTACTTC.

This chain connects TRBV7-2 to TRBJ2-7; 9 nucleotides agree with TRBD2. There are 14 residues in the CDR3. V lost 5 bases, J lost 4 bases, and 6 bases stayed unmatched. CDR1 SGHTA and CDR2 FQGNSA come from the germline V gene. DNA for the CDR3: TGTGCCAGCAGCCCCCCTAGCGGGGTTTACGAGCAGTACTTC. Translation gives CASSPPSGVYEQYF.

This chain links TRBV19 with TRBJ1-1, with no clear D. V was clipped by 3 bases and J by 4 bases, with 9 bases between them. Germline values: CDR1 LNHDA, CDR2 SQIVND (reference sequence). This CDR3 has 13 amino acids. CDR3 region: CASSMEGGTEAFF. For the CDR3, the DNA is TGTGCCAGTAGTATGGAGGGAGGCACTGAAGCTTTCTTT.

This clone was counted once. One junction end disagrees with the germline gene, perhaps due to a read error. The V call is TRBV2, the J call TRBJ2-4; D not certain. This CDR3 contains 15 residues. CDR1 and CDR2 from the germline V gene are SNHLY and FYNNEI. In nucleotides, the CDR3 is TGTGCCAGCAGTGTGGATGCGTTAGCCAAAAACATTCAGAACTTC. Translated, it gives CASSVDALAKNIQNF.

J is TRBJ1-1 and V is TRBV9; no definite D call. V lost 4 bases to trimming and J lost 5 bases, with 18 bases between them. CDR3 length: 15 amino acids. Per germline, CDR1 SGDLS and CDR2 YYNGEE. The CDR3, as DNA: TGTGCCAGCAGCATTATCTCAGGTTTTACTACTGAAGCTTTCTTT. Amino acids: CASSIISGFTTEAFF.

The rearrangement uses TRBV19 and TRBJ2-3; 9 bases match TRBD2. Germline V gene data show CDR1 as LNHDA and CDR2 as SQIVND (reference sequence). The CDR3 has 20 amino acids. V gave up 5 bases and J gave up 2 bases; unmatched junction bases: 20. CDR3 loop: CASSSPVGAVLAGFTDTQYF. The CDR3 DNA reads TGTGCCAGTAGTTCCCCTGTGGGGGCCGTCCTAGCGGGATTCACAGATACGCAGTATTTT.

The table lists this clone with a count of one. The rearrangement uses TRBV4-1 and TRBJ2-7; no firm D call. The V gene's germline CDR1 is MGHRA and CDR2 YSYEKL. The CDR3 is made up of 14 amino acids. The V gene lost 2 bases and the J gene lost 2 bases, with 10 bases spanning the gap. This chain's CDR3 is CASSQTAPPYEQYF. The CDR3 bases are TGCGCCAGCAGCCAAACCGCGCCCCCCTACGAGCAGTACTTC.

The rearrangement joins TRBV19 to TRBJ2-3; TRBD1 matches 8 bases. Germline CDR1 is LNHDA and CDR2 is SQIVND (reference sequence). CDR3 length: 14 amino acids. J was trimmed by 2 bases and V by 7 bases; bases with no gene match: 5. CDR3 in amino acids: CASNPDRATDTQYF. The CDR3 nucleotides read TGTGCCAGTAATCCGGACAGGGCCACAGATACGCAGTATTTT.

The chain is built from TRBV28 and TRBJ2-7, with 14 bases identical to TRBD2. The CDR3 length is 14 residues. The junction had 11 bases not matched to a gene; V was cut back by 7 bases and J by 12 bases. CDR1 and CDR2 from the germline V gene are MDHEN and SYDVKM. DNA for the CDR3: TGTGCCAGCAAGGAGGGACTAGCGGGAGTAAGTCGGTACTTC. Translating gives CASKEGLAGVSRYF.